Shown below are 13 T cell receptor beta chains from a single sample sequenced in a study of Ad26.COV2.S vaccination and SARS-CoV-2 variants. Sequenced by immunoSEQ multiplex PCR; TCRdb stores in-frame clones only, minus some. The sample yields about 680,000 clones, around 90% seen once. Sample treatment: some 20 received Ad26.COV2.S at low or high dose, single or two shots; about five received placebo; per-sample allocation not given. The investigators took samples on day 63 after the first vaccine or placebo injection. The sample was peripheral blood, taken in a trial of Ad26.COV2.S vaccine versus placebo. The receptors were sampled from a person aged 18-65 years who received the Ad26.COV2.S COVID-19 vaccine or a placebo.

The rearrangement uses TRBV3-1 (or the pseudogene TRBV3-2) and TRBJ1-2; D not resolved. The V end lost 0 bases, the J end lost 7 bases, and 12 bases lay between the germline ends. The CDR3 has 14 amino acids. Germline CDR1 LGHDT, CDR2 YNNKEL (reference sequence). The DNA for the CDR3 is TGTGCCAGCAGCCAAGAGGGCGTGTCGATTGGCTACACCTTC. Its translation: CASSQEGVSIGYTF.

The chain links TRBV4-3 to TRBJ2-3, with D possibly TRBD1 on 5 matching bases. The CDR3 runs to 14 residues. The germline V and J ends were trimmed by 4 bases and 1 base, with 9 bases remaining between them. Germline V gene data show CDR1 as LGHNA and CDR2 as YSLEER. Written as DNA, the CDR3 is TGCGCCAGCAGCCCACAGGTGGGCACAGATACGCAGTATTTT. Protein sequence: CASSPQVGTDTQYF.

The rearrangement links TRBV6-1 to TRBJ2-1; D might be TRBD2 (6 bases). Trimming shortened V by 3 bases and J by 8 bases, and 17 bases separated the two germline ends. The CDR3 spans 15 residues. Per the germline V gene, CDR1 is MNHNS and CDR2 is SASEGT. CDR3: CASSDRTAGQDEQFF. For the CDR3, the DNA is TGTGCCAGCAGTGATCGTACTGCGGGGCAGGATGAGCAGTTCTTC.

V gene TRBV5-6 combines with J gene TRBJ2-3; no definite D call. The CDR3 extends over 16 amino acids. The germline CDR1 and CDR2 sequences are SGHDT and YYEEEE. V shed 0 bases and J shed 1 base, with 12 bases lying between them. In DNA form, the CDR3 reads TGTGCCAGCAGCTTGGCGGGCCCATCAGGCACAGATACGCAGTATTTT. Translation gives CASSLAGPSGTDTQYF.

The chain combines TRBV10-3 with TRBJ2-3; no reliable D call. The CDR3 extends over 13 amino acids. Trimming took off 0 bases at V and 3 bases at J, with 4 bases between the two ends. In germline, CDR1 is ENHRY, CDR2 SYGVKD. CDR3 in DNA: TGTGCCATCAGTGAGTCGGGTACAGATACGCAGTATTTT. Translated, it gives CAISESGTDTQYF.

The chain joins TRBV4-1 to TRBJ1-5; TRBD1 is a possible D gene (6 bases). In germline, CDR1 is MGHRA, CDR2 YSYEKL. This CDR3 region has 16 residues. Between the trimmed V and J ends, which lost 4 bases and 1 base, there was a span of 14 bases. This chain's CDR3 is CASSLIAGASNQPQHF. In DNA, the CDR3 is TGCGCCAGCAGCCTTATCGCAGGGGCAAGCAATCAGCCCCAGCATTTT.

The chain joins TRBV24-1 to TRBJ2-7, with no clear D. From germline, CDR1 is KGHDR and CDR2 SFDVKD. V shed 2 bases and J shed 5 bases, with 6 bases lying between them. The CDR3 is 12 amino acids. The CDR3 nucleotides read TGTGCCACCAGTGATTATAGGCACGAGCAGTACTTC. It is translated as CATSDYRHEQYF.

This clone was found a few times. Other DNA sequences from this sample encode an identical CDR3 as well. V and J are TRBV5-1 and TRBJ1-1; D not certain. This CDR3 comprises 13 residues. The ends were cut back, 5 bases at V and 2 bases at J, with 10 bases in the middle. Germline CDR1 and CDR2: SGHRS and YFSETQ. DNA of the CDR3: TGCGCCAGCAGTTCGGACTTTAACACTGAAGCTTTCTTT. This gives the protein CASSSDFNTEAFF. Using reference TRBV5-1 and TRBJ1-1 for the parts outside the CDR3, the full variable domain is KAGVTQTPRYLIKTRGQQVTLSCSPISGHRSVSWYQQTPGQGLQFLFEYFSETQRNKGNFPGRFSGRQFSNSRSEMNVSTLELGDSALYLCASSSDFNTEAFFGQGTRLTVV.

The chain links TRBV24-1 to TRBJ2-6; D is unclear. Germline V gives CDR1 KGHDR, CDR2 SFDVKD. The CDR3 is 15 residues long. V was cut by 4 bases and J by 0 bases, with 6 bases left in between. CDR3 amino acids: CATSEGSSGANVLTF. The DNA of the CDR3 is TGTGCCACCAGTGAAGGGTCCTCTGGGGCCAACGTCCTGACTTTC.

CDR3 coding DNA: TGTGCCAGCTCACCAATATCAGGGCCTTCCTTCCAGTTCTTC. This gives the protein CASSPISGPSFQFF. The chain is built from TRBV18 and TRBJ2-1; possible D gene TRBD1, 5 bases. This CDR3 is 14 amino acids long. V was pared by 2 bases and J by 13 bases, with 18 bases between. CDR1 is KGHSH, CDR2 LQKENI, per germline. The full variable domain, in which reference TRBV18 and TRBJ2-1 provide the parts outside the CDR3, is NAGVMQNPRHLVRRRGQEARLRCSPMKGHSHVYWYRQLPEEGLKFMVYLQKENIIDESGMPKERFSAEFPKEGPSILRIQQVVRGDSAAYFCASSPISGPSFQFFGPGTRLTVL.

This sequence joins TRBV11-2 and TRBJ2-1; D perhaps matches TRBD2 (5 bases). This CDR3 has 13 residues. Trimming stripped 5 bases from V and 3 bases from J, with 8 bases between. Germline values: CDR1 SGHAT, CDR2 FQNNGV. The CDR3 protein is CASSAGLYNEQFF. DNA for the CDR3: TGTGCCAGCAGCGCAGGACTCTACAATGAGCAGTTCTTC.

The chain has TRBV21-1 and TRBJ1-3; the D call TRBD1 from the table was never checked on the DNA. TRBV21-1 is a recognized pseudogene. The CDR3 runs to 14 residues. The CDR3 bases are TGTGCCAGCAGCAAGGCTCAACCCTCAAACACCATATATTTT. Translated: CASSKAQPSNTIYF.

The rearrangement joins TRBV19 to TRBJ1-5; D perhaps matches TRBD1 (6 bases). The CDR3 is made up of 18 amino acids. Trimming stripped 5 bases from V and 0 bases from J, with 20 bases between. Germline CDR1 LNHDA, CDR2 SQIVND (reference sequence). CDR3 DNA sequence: TGTGCCAGTAGTTTGGCAGCGAGAGGGGGGTATAGCAATCAGCCCCAGCATTTT. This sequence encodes CASSLAARGGYSNQPQHF.